This T cell receptor (beta chain) was identified in a study of post-analysis software for immune sequencing data (dated by TCRdb to about 2015). Looking at the study overall: Recorded disease courses included relapsing-remitting, secondary progressive and progressive-relapsing multiple sclerosis, with some patients lacking subtype annotation. A subset of samples was prepared in parallel using single-end sample barcoding, then pooled and co-amplified after Illumina adapter ligation. The patient repertoires were set against about 12 previously published healthy control repertoires from donors whose ages ranged from roughly 6 to 25 years.

Trimming at the junction amounts to 4 bases on V and 4 bases on J, and the germline ends lie 14 bases apart. The germline V gene specifies SGHRS as CDR1 and YFSETQ as CDR2. The CDR3 spans 14 residues, from the cysteine through the phenylalanine. Only CDR3 DNA is held: 42 bases, read in frame from base 1. The paper as a whole reports these results and caveats: When samples were clustered directly using the F measure, samples prepared in the same batch co-clustered strongly, which prompted a batch-effect correction. Significantly lower normalized Chao1 diversity was found in multiple sclerosis patients than in controls, suggesting substantial peripheral T-cell clonal expansion. Several TRBV segments, including TRBV5-6, TRBV5-1 and TRBV20-1, were significantly more frequent in patients than controls. The control group was slightly older than the multiple sclerosis patient group.

To demonstrate the VDJtools post-analysis software, TCR beta repertoires were profiled from the peripheral blood of about a dozen young patients with multiple sclerosis. The multiple sclerosis patients were children and adolescents ranging in age from roughly 6 to 15 years. This clonotype was recorded many times. Its antigen is not yet known. Base qualities were left out, and no much larger clone turns up one base away. Library method: PCR. The sequencer listed for this sample is Illumina HiSeq 2500. To reduce PCR and sequencing biases, unique molecular identifiers were built into the TCR beta cDNA libraries. About 500,000 cDNA molecules were obtained per 1 to 10 million input T cells, so each molecule approximated one T cell. The patient libraries were prepared and sequenced using the same protocol as the earlier healthy control dataset. Within a given batch, samples were prepared together, multiplexed and sequenced on the same HiSeq lane. The authors processed their data as follows. MIGEC was used to process the raw barcoded reads, and molecular identifier groups with only a single read were discarded before consensus assembly and CDR3 extraction. VDJtools was used for post-analysis of the clonotype tables, with diversity normalized by down-sampling every dataset to the smallest sample size. To correct batch-related cross-sample contamination, repertoire overlap clustering matched CDR3 amino acid sequences but not nucleotide sequences. Through fastp at Q25 and MiXCR, TCRdb rebuilt clones from the public reads, retaining in-frame beta chains. A single entry per CDR3 protein holds the most common genes and DNA from its merged rows. The V and J calls, along with clone size, are taken from TCRdb and not from the paper's own processing. Within this sample are around 250,000 distinct CDR3 sequences, with just over 35% of them counted one time only. The top ten clonotypes cover more than 4% of the sample.

Specimen: blood. Here the chain combines TRBV5-1 and TRBJ1-2, and the D gene may be TRBD1, 5 bases matching. This receptor was taken from a girl aged 5-17 years with multiple sclerosis. The nucleotides are TGCGCCAGCAGCGATGGGACGGGCGGCTATGGCTACACCTTC. Its protein reads: CASSDGTGGYGYTF.